Shown below are 18 T cell receptor beta chains from a single sample sequenced in a study of Ad26.COV2.S vaccination and SARS-CoV-2 variants. This sample's treatment: 15 to 20 received Ad26.COV2.S at low or high dose, single or two shots; 5 received placebo; per-sample allocation not given. The samples date from day 63 after the first vaccine or placebo injection. Assay used: immunoSEQ multiplex PCR; TCRdb lists only in-frame clones, some missing. The repertoire includes about 680,000 clones, more than 80% of them detected once, and about 1.5% sits in the top ten. This sample comprised peripheral blood, obtained in a trial of Ad26.COV2.S vaccine versus placebo. The receptors shown here come from a person between 18 and 65 years old who received the Ad26.COV2.S COVID-19 vaccine or a placebo.

This clone was counted a single time. The chain combines TRBV7-2 with TRBJ2-1; 14 bases fit TRBD2. Germline lookup yields CDR1 SGHTA and CDR2 FQGNSA. Trimming at V came to 3 bases and at J to 7 bases, leaving 2 bases not matched to a gene. CDR3 length equals 15 residues. The CDR3 DNA sequence: TGTGCCAGCAGCTTGGGGACTAGCGGGAGAAATGAGCAGTTCTTC. Translation gives CASSLGTSGRNEQFF.

V and J are TRBV6-2 or TRBV6-3 and TRBJ2-5; 9 bases fit TRBD1. CDR3 length: 16 residues. The junction had 7 bases not matched to a gene; V was cut back by 2 bases and J by 3 bases. Germline CDR1 is MNHEY and CDR2 is SVGEGT. This CDR3 reads CASSYGTGIRKETQYF. The CDR3 bases are TGTGCCAGCAGTTACGGGACAGGGATAAGGAAAGAGACCCAGTACTTC.

This chain uses TRBV6-5 with TRBJ2-7; 8 bases fit TRBD2. CDR1 and CDR2 from the germline V gene are MNHEY and SVGAGI. The V and J ends lost 2 bases and 5 bases, in that order; junction bases with no gene match: 5. CDR3 size: 14 residues. The CDR3 nucleotides are TGTGCCAGCAGTTACGGGGTTAGCGGGGACGAGCAGTACTTC. Encoded protein: CASSYGVSGDEQYF.

The CDR3 nucleotides read TGTGCCAGCAGTTACTCGTCCAGCGGGAACACAGATACGCAGTATTTT. Residues: CASSYSSSGNTDTQYF. The chain joins TRBV6-5 to TRBJ2-3; TRBD2 agrees at 7 bases. CDR1 is MNHEY, CDR2 SVGAGI, per germline. Trimming took 0 bases from V and 2 from J; bases not matched to a gene: 5. The CDR3 runs 16 residues.

This chain's CDR3 is CASSLTPGTEAFF. The DNA of the CDR3 is TGTGCCAGCAGCTTGACGCCGGGAACTGAAGCTTTCTTT. V and J are TRBV5-8 and TRBJ1-1; no clear D. The CDR3 spans 13 residues. Trimming pared 1 base from V and 5 bases from J, leaving 9 bases between. From germline, CDR1 is SGHTS and CDR2 YDEGEE.

The gene calls are TRBV3-1 (or the pseudogene TRBV3-2) and TRBJ2-7, with D possibly matching TRBD1 (6 bases). This CDR3 has 14 residues. Germline-derived CDR1 and CDR2 are LGHDT and YNNKEL (reference sequence). The V end was cut by 2 bases, the J end by 8 bases, with 16 bases between. CDR3 in amino acids: CASSQRTASPKQYF. CDR3 nucleotides: TGTGCCAGCAGCCAAAGGACAGCCTCACCCAAGCAGTACTTC.

The gene calls are TRBV5-3 and TRBJ1-5; D not certain. TRBV5-3 is known as an ORF, though its function is uncertain. The ends were cut back, 2 bases at V and 5 bases at J, with 17 bases in the middle. The CDR3 extends over 16 amino acids. In DNA form, the CDR3 reads TGTGCCAGAAGCTTATGGGGAAGGGCGAGGTATCAGCCCCAGCATTTT. Translated, it gives CARSLWGRARYQPQHF.

The sample holds one count of this clone. This chain links TRBV10-3 with TRBJ2-3, with D tentatively TRBD2 (5 bases). Germline V gene data show CDR1 as ENHRY and CDR2 as SYGVKD. The CDR3 totals 15 residues. The V and J ends lost 10 bases and 2 bases respectively, with 19 bases between them. The CDR3 DNA sequence: TGTGCCACCTGCGGAGGTGTAGTTACCACAGATACGCAGTATTTT. It yields the protein CATCGGVVTTDTQYF.

The rearrangement links TRBV6-5 to TRBJ1-6, with TRBD1 identical over 8 bases. V was pared by 4 bases and J by 7 bases, with 6 bases of the junction left unmatched. The CDR3 contains 15 residues. Germline loops: CDR1 MNHEY, CDR2 SVGAGI. Here the CDR3 DNA reads TGTGCCAGCAGTTGGGCAGGGGGCCGGAATTCACCCCTCCACTTT. It yields the protein CASSWAGGRNSPLHF.

This chain links TRBV3-1 (or the pseudogene TRBV3-2) with TRBJ1-4; D perhaps matches TRBD1 (5 bases). This CDR3 has 14 amino acids. V was pared by 4 bases and J by 8 bases, with 14 bases between. Germline V lookup: CDR1 LGHDT, CDR2 YNNKEL (reference sequence). CDR3 protein: CASSLTPSGEKLFF. In DNA, the CDR3 is TGTGCCAGCAGCCTTACACCCTCAGGGGAAAAACTGTTTTTT.

The sample holds one count of this clone. This CDR3 is CASSLGAGKNYGYTF. The CDR3 DNA reads as TGTGCCAGCAGCTTGGGCGCGGGGAAGAACTATGGCTACACCTTC. The V gene is TRBV5-8, the J gene TRBJ1-2, with no clear D. V was pared by 0 bases and J by 2 bases, with 11 bases between. This CDR3 is 15 amino acids long. Per germline, CDR1 SGHTS and CDR2 YDEGEE.

J is TRBJ1-2 and V is TRBV7-9; D is unclear. Trimming stripped 1 base from V and 8 bases from J, with 8 bases between. This CDR3 spans 12 amino acids. Germline V gene lookup returns CDR1 SEHNR and CDR2 FQNEAQ (reference sequence). The CDR3 spells CASSLEVEGYTF. For the CDR3, the DNA is TGTGCCAGCAGCTTAGAAGTTGAGGGCTACACCTTC.

The chain uses TRBV6-2 or TRBV6-3 and TRBJ2-5; TRBD1 matches 7 bases. This CDR3 comprises 15 residues. Germline V CDR1 and CDR2: MNHEY, SVGEGT. V lost 2 bases and J lost 5; bases outside the gene matches: 8. CDR3 sequence: CASSYTSGGLETQYF. In DNA form, the CDR3 reads TGTGCCAGCAGTTACACTTCAGGGGGTCTGGAGACCCAGTACTTC.

The V and J genes are TRBV3-1 (or the pseudogene TRBV3-2) and TRBJ2-7; TRBD2 matches 9 bases. Germline V gene data show CDR1 as LGHDT and CDR2 as YNNKEL (reference sequence). This CDR3 spans 16 amino acids. V shed 2 bases, J shed 6 bases, and the junction held 11 bases outside the gene matches. The CDR3 sequence: CASSQFRGTSYLEQYF. The CDR3 DNA reads as TGTGCCAGCAGCCAATTTCGAGGGACTAGCTACCTCGAGCAGTACTTC.

Regarding this clone: The identical CDR3 is also encoded by other nucleotide sequences in the sample. The V gene is TRBV5-1, the J gene TRBJ1-1; D remains ambiguous. This CDR3 comprises 15 residues. Germline V gives CDR1 SGHRS, CDR2 YFSETQ. The V end was cut by 0 bases, the J end by 1 base, with 10 bases between. The CDR3 spells CASSLARVGNTEAFF. The CDR3 DNA is TGCGCCAGCAGCTTGGCGCGGGTTGGGAACACTGAAGCTTTCTTT. Drawing the rest from reference TRBV5-1 and TRBJ1-1, the complete variable domain is KAGVTQTPRYLIKTRGQQVTLSCSPISGHRSVSWYQQTPGQGLQFLFEYFSETQRNKGNFPGRFSGRQFSNSRSEMNVSTLELGDSALYLCASSLARVGNTEAFFGQGTRLTVV.

The rearrangement uses TRBV24-1 and TRBJ2-1; 10 bases are shared with TRBD2. The length of the CDR3 is 15 residues. The ends lost 6 bases at V and 2 bases at J; junction bases unmatched: 3. Germline assignment: CDR1 KGHDR and CDR2 SFDVKD. CDR3 DNA: TGTGCCACCAGTACAACTAGCGGGACCTACAATGAGCAGTTCTTC. Protein: CATSTTSGTYNEQFF.

The CDR3 bases are TGTGCCAGCAATCGGGGACCTAGCACAGATACGCAGTATTTT. It translates to CASNRGPSTDTQYF. The chain is built from TRBV19 and TRBJ2-3, with D perhaps being TRBD1 or TRBD2 (5 bases each). Trimming left V 9 bases short and J 0 bases short, with 13 bases between. Germline CDR1 and CDR2: LNHDA and SQIVND (reference sequence). This CDR3 has 14 residues.

This clone was found a few times. This chain joins TRBV6-2 or TRBV6-3 and TRBJ1-5; 7 bases align to TRBD1. The CDR3 has 13 residues. The junction had 2 bases not matched to a gene; V was cut back by 2 bases and J by 7 bases. The V gene's germline CDR1 is MNHEY and CDR2 SVGEGT. The chain's CDR3 is CASSYKGGQPQHF. DNA of the CDR3: TGTGCCAGCAGTTACAAAGGGGGCCAGCCCCAGCATTTT.